The rows below give T cell receptor beta chains drawn from one sample of a study of long-term antiretroviral therapy in people with HIV. Sequenced by immunoSEQ multiplex PCR; TCRdb stores in-frame clones only, minus some. The table lists some 35,000 clones, 90% to 95% of them singletons. Sequencing used unsorted PBMCs, obtained around 5 years after starting antiretroviral therapy. The receptors come from a woman in her 50s with HIV. Both conserved end residues are part of each CDR3. The D gene is left open where the match is weak. A row's size may be missing; if present it is once, few, many or a size class.

V	J	D	size	CDR3	DNA
TRBV19	TRBJ1-2	-	-	CASSNRGPTGNYGYTF	TGTGCCAGTAGTAACCGGGGGCCGACTGGAAACTATGGCTACACCTTC
TRBV4-1	TRBJ2-7	TRBD1	-	CASAEENRGMSYEQYF	TGCGCCAGCGCTGAAGAAAACAGGGGGATGTCCTACGAGCAGTACTTC
TRBV6-4	TRBJ1-1	TRBD1	-	CASNIGTGNTEAFF	TGTGCCAGCAATATCGGGACAGGGAACACTGAAGCTTTCTTT
TRBV29-1	TRBJ2-7	-	-	CSVGRGEGGEQYF	TGCAGCGTTGGCAGGGGAGAGGGAGGCGAGCAGTACTTC
TRBV6-5	TRBJ1-1	-	once	CASGSPGVSTEAFF	TGTGCCAGCGGGTCACCCGGGGTGAGCACTGAAGCTTTCTTT
TRBV7-8	TRBJ1-1	-	-	CASSLGAGGDTEAFF	TGTGCCAGCAGCTTGGGGGCGGGGGGGGACACTGAAGCTTTCTTT
TRBV4-3	TRBJ2-7	TRBD2	-	CASSQGRDYFYEQYF	TGCGCCAGCAGCCAAGGCAGGGACTATTTCTACGAGCAGTACTTC
TRBV5-6	TRBJ2-3	-	-	CASSPGLSPLSDTQYF	TGTGCCAGCAGCCCTGGACTTTCTCCCCTATCAGATACGCAGTATTTT
TRBV5-4	TRBJ1-2	-	-	CASSLEQGRYGYTF	TGTGCCAGCAGCTTGGAACAGGGTCGCTACGGCTACACCTTC
TRBV19	TRBJ1-2	-	-	CASSISGSVYGYTF	TGTGCCAGTAGTATTTCAGGGAGTGTCTATGGCTACACCTTC
TRBV25-1	TRBJ2-5	TRBD1	-	CASSARGWQETQYF	TGTGCCAGCAGTGCCAGGGGGTGGCAAGAGACCCAGTACTTC
TRBV11-2	TRBJ1-1	-	-	CASSPATQSTEAFF	TGTGCCAGCAGCCCCGCGACCCAGAGCACTGAAGCTTTCTTT
TRBV20-1	TRBJ2-7	-	-	CSAYSEYEQYF	TGCAGTGCTTATTCGGAGTACGAGCAGTACTTC
TRBV7-9	TRBJ1-6	-	-	CASSPTVGYNSPLHF	TGTGCCAGCAGCCCGACGGTTGGATATAATTCACCCCTCCACTTT
TRBV7-8	TRBJ2-5	TRBD1	-	CASRGDRGQTQYF	TGTGCCAGCAGGGGGGACAGGGGCCAGACCCAGTACTTC
TRBV6-5	TRBJ2-7	-	-	CASSSDTAYEQYF	TGTGCCAGCAGTTCGGACACCGCCTACGAGCAGTACTTC
TRBV30	TRBJ2-4	-	-	CAWSVDARKNIQYF	TGTGCCTGGAGTGTCGATGCGAGGAAAAACATTCAGTACTTC
TRBV9	TRBJ2-1	-	-	CASSVDRSSYNEQFF	TGTGCCAGCAGCGTAGATCGGAGCTCCTACAATGAGCAGTTCTTC
TRBV18	TRBJ1-2	-	-	CASSPPLLNYGYTF	TGTGCCAGCTCACCACCGTTACTTAACTATGGCTACACCTTC
TRBV19	TRBJ2-2	TRBD2	-	CASSPSGARTGELFF	TGTGCCAGTAGCCCTAGCGGGGCGCGTACCGGGGAGCTGTTTTTT
TRBV6-1	TRBJ1-1	-	-	CASTEWQGGSAFF	TGTGCCAGCACCGAATGGCAGGGTGGTTCGGCTTTCTTT
TRBV10-2	TRBJ1-1	-	-	CASSAGSQLNTEAFF	TGCGCCAGCAGTGCGGGGTCCCAATTGAACACTGAAGCTTTCTTT
TRBV6-1	TRBJ1-2	-	-	CASSALDYGYTF	TGTGCCAGCAGTGCTCTAGACTATGGCTACACCTTC
TRBV7-6	TRBJ1-4	TRBD1	-	CASSSGTATNEKLFF	TGTGCCAGCAGCTCCGGGACAGCAACTAATGAAAAACTGTTTTTT